Presented here are 13 T cell receptor beta chains from one specimen sequenced in a study of T-cell memory formation after mild COVID-19. TCRdb re-analysed the 5' RACE reads in MiXCR, keeping a single row per CDR3 protein. The repertoire holds fewer than 200,000 distinct CDR3 sequences, with 10% to 15% as singletons. Material for sequencing was PBMCs or a T cell subset sorted from them (not recorded which). Source of these receptors: a man between 18 and 29 years old who had mild COVID-19 (a few samples of this study predate the infection). Cell type and time point are not known.

This clonotype has a count of ten or more. The chain carries TRBV7-9 and TRBJ2-5; unclear D gene. In germline, CDR1 is SEHNR, CDR2 FQNEAQ (reference sequence). The V end was cut by 5 bases, the J end by 5 bases, with 9 bases between. This CDR3 contains 12 residues. The CDR3 here is CASSRSRETQYF. The CDR3 coding sequence is TGTGCCAGCAGCCGTTCTAGGGAGACCCAGTACTTC.

This chain joins TRBV4-2 and TRBJ2-1, with D maybe TRBD2 (7 bases). V was shortened by 3 bases and J by 1 base, with 19 bases between the two germline ends. The CDR3 consists of 18 residues. Germline CDR1 is LGHNA and CDR2 is YNFKEQ. The CDR3 reads CASSHDPGGLRSYNEQFF. As DNA, the CDR3 is TGTGCCAGCAGCCATGACCCGGGGGGCCTAAGGTCCTACAATGAGCAGTTCTTC.

The chain combines TRBV6-5 with TRBJ1-2; a weak D match, TRBD1 (5 bases). Germline V gene data show CDR1 as MNHEY and CDR2 as SVGAGI. Trimming shortened V by 2 bases and J by 4 bases, and 17 bases separated the two germline ends. The CDR3 contains 16 residues. The CDR3 loop reads CASSYMRGGAAYGYTF. The CDR3 DNA follows: TGTGCCAGCAGTTACATGAGAGGTGGGGCGGCCTATGGCTACACCTTC.

The rearrangement links TRBV7-9 to TRBJ2-1, with TRBD2 matching over 10 bases. This CDR3 comprises 14 residues. V shed 5 bases, J shed 4 bases, and the junction held 2 bases outside the gene matches. Germline CDR1 and CDR2: SEHNR and FQNEAQ (reference sequence). CDR3 in DNA: TGTGCCAGCAGCGCTAGCGGGGGTTACAATGAGCAGTTCTTC. Translated: CASSASGGYNEQFF. The full variable domain, completed using reference TRBV7-9 and TRBJ2-1, is DTGVSQNPRHKITKRGQNVTFRCDPISEHNRLYWYRQTLGQGPEFLTYFQNEAQLEKSRLLSDRFSAERPKGSFSTLEIQRTEQGDSAMYLCASSASGGYNEQFFGPGTRLTVL.

This chain connects TRBV29-1 to TRBJ2-3, with 11 positions matching TRBD1. V was clipped by 7 bases and J by 6 bases; unmatched bases: 6. Germline V gene lookup returns CDR1 SQVTM and CDR2 ANQGSEA. This CDR3 has 13 amino acids. The DNA of the CDR3 is TGCAGCGGCCGGGACAGGGGGTCGGATACGCAGTATTTT. This sequence encodes CSGRDRGSDTQYF.

This clonotype was counted between two and nine times. V and J are TRBV3-1 and TRBJ1-1; 11 bases are a match to TRBD1. CDR3 length: 15 residues. V shed 2 bases, J shed 5 bases, and the junction held 4 bases outside the gene matches. The germline CDR1 and CDR2 sequences are LGHDT and YNNKEL (reference sequence). CDR3 in DNA: TGTGCCAGCAGCCAAATGGGGACAGGGGGGACTGAAGCTTTCTTT. This codes for CASSQMGTGGTEAFF.

The V gene is TRBV4-1, the J gene TRBJ2-5; 7 bases are a match to TRBD1. V was pared by 4 bases and J by 5 bases, with 13 bases of the junction left unmatched. The CDR3 totals 16 residues. Germline values: CDR1 MGHRA, CDR2 YSYEKL. CDR3 bases: TGCGCCAGCAGCCCACCGACAGGGCGCCTGGGGGAGACCCAGTACTTC. Translation: CASSPPTGRLGETQYF.

There are a few counts of this clonotype. The CDR3, as DNA: TGTGCCAGCAGCTTAGATGGAGAGGGTAGGACCGGGGAGCTGTTTTTT. Translation: CASSLDGEGRTGELFF. The rearrangement uses TRBV11-2 and TRBJ2-2; maybe TRBD2 (5 bases). V shed 0 bases and J shed 5 bases, with 13 bases lying between them. This CDR3 contains 16 residues. Germline lookup yields CDR1 SGHAT and CDR2 FQNNGV.

This clonotype has a handful of counts. The chain combines TRBV20-1 with TRBJ1-5; 7 bases fit TRBD1. V shed 1 base and J 4 bases; nucleotides not matched to a gene: 4. Germline V gene lookup returns CDR1 DFQATT and CDR2 SNEGSKA (reference sequence). The CDR3 has 14 residues. CDR3 region: CSARGQGQNQPQHF. DNA of the CDR3: TGCAGTGCTAGAGGACAGGGTCAAAATCAGCCCCAGCATTTT.

This sequence joins TRBV5-1 and TRBJ2-7; D is possibly TRBD2 (5 bases). The CDR3 has 12 amino acids. CDR1 and CDR2 from the germline V gene are SGHRS and YFSETQ. The V gene lost 4 bases and the J gene lost 6 bases, with 11 bases spanning the gap. For the CDR3, the DNA is TGCGCCAGCAGCCCCGGGGAAGGCGAGCAGTACGTC. Encoded protein: CASSPGEGEQYV.

The V and J genes are TRBV7-9 and TRBJ2-1; 7 bases map to TRBD1. The CDR3 contains 12 residues. The junction had 0 bases not matched to a gene; V was cut back by 4 bases and J by 6 bases. Germline V lookup: CDR1 SEHNR, CDR2 FQNEAQ (reference sequence). CDR3 in amino acids: CASSWTGNEQFF. Here the CDR3 DNA reads TGTGCCAGCAGCTGGACAGGCAATGAGCAGTTCTTC. Filled out from reference TRBV7-9 and TRBJ2-1, the complete variable domain reads DTGVSQNPRHKITKRGQNVTFRCDPISEHNRLYWYRQTLGQGPEFLTYFQNEAQLEKSRLLSDRFSAERPKGSFSTLEIQRTEQGDSAMYLCASSWTGNEQFFGPGTRLTVL.

This clonotype has more than one count but fewer than ten. The rearrangement uses TRBV25-1 and TRBJ2-7; D is ambiguous. Trimming cost V 1 base and J 0 bases, with 10 bases left between them. This CDR3 has 15 residues. CDR1 is MGHDK and CDR2 is SYGVNS in the germline V gene. The CDR3: CASSEWRTSSYEQYV. In DNA, the CDR3 is TGTGCCAGCAGTGAATGGCGGACCAGCTCCTACGAGCAGTACGTC.

This clonotype was seen only a few times. V gene TRBV11-3 combines with J gene TRBJ2-5; weak D call: TRBD2 (6 bases). The CDR3 length is 17 residues. The germline V gene has CDR1 SGHNT and CDR2 YENEEA. V gave up 1 base and J gave up 2 bases, with 17 bases separating them. CDR3 sequence: CASSLGGWRGAQETQYF. CDR3 nucleotides: TGTGCCAGCAGCTTAGGAGGTTGGCGGGGCGCACAAGAGACCCAGTACTTC.